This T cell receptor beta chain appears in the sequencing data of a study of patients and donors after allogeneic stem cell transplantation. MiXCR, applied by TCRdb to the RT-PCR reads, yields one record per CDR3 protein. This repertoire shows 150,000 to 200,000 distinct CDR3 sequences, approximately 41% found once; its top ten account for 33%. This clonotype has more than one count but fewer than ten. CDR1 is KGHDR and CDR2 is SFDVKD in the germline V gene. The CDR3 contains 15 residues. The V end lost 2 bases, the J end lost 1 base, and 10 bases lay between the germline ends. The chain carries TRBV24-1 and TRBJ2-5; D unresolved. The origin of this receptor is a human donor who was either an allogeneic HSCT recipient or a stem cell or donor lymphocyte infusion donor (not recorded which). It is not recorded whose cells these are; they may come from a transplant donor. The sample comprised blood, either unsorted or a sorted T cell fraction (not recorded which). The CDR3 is CATSDYCHIQETQYF. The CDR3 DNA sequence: TGTGCCACCAGTGATTATTGTCACATCCAAGAGACCCAGTACTTC.